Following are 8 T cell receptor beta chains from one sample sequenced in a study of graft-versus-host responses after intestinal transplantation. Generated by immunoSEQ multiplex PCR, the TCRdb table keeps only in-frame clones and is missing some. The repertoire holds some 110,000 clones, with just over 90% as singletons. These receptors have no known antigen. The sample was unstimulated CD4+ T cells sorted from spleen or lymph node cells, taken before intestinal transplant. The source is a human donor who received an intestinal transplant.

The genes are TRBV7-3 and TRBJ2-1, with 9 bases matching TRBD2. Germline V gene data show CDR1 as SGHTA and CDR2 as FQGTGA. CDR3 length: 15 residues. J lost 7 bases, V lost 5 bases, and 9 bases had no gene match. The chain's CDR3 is CASSQRDSGRNEQFF. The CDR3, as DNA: TGTGCCAGCAGCCAAAGGGATAGCGGGAGAAATGAGCAGTTCTTC.

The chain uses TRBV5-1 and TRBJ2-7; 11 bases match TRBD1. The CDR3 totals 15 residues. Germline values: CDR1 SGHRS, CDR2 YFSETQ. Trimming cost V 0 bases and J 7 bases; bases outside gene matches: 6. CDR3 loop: CASSLAGQGAEEQYF. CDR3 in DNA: TGCGCCAGCAGCTTGGCCGGACAGGGGGCCGAAGAGCAGTACTTC.

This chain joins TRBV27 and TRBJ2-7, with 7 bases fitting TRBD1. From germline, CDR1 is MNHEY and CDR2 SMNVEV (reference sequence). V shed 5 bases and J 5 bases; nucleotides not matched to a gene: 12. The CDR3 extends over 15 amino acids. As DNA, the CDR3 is TGTGCCAGCAGTACGACCTCGACAGGGTACAACGAGCAGTACTTC. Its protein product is CASSTTSTGYNEQYF.

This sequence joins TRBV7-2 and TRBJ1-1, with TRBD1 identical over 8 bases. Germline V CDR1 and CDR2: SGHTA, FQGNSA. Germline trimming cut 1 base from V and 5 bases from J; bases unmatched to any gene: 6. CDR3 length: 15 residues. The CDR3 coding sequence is TGTGCCAGCAGCTTAGGGAATGGACAGGGAACTGAAGCTTTCTTT. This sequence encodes CASSLGNGQGTEAFF.

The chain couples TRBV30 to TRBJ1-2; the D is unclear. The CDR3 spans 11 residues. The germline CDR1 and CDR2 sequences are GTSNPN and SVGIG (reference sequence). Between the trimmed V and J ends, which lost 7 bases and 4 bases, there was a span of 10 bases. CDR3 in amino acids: CAYTESYGYTF. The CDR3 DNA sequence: TGTGCCTACACAGAATCCTATGGCTACACCTTC.

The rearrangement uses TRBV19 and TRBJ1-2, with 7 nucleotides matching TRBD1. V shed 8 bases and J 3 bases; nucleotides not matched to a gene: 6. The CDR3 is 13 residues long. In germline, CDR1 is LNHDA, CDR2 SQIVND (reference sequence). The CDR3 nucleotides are TGTGCCAGTTCTCGGCAGGGGGACTATGGCTACACCTTC. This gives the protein CASSRQGDYGYTF.

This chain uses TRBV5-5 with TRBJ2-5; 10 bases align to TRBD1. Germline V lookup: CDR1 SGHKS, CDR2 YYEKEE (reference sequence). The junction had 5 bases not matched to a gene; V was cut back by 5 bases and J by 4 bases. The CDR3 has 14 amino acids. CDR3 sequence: CASRRQGARETQYF. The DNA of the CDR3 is TGTGCCAGCAGGCGACAGGGGGCGCGAGAGACCCAGTACTTC.

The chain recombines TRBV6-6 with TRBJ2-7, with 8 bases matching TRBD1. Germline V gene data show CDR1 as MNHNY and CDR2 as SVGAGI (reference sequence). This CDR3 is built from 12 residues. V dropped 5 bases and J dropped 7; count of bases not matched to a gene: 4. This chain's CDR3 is CASSNTGGEQYF. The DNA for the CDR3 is TGTGCCAGCAGTAACACAGGGGGTGAGCAGTACTTC.